The clone carrying this T cell receptor beta chain was found once. Its antigen remains unknown. The germline CDR1 and CDR2 sequences are SGHAT and FQNNGV. The CDR3 is made up of 13 amino acids. After removal of 1 base from V and 10 bases from J, the junction contained 4 bases not matched to a gene. The data belong to a study of shared clonotypes between healthy human individuals. Only CD45RO-negative cells positively selected for CCR7 counted as naive CD8 cells, so terminally differentiated effector memory CD45RA+ cells were excluded. The table came from immunoSEQ multiplex PCR; TCRdb's copy has only in-frame clones and leaves some out. This table has roughly 2.1 million clones, around 93% appearing once. Study-level results: It was the non-shared clonotypes that had lower generation probabilities than clonotypes shared by all four donors.

The rearrangement uses TRBV11-2 and TRBJ2-7, with 10 nucleotides matching TRBD2. Material: naive CD8+ T cells from PBMCs. The clonotype was recovered from a man aged 18 to 35 in good health. Some clones in this sample may be carry-over from other donors' samples. The CDR3 is CASSLVPSGGQYF. CDR3 DNA: TGTGCCAGCAGCTTAGTTCCTAGCGGGGGACAGTACTTC.